The following is a T cell receptor (beta chain) sequence with its context. What it recognizes is unknown. Original handling: There were no quality scores in the junction-only immunoSEQ sequences, so filtering differed. Using immunoSEQ multiplex PCR, the repertoire was profiled, and TCRdb retains in-frame clones only, with some absent. For V, J and clone size, that table is used; D and trimming come from the DNA. Among over 700,000 clones listed, approximately 77% were seen once. Germline CDR1 is MNHNS and CDR2 is SASEGT. The CDR3 totals 15 residues. The ends lost 6 bases at V and 2 bases at J; junction bases unmatched: 5. The sample belongs to a study of shared clonotypes between healthy human individuals. Study at large: Each donor contributed plates that comprised three CD4 naive, three CD4 memory, two CD8 naive and one CD8 memory.

Whole-study results and caveats: Some clonotypes were shared by all four sorted-subset donors, while others were not shared. The non-shared ones had lower generation probabilities than the shared ones. The study generally estimated greater richness for naive than memory subsets.

The material sequenced was memory CD4+ T cells sorted from blood. The subset: CD45RA-negative fraction. The receptor was derived from a woman aged 30 to 39 in good health. This chain joins TRBV6-1 and TRBJ1-5, with TRBD1 matching 9 bases. DNA for the CDR3: TGTGCCAGCAGGGATACAGGGGGCCGCAATCAGCCCCAGCATTTT. This codes for CASRDTGGRNQPQHF.